The 26 T cell receptor beta chains given below trace back to one sample, sequenced in a study of T-cell reconstitution after alpha-beta-depleted transplantation in children. It was with unique molecular identifiers that the TCRbeta library was prepared. TCRdb ran MiXCR on the PCR reads and lists one entry per CDR3 protein. The profile shows approximately 230,000 distinct CDR3 sequences, 24% of them singletons. Sequenced here: PBMCs, mostly from graft donor cells, sampled 360 days after TCRalphabeta/CD19-depleted stem cell transplant. These receptors came from a female patient under 10 years old who had a stem cell transplant for congenital amegakaryocytic thrombocytopenia, so the T cells may come from the graft donor.

This clonotype occurred many times. This chain connects TRBV12-3 or TRBV12-4 to TRBJ2-3, with TRBD1 as a possible D gene (5 bases). The CDR3 extends over 13 amino acids. Trimming cost V 6 bases and J 6 bases, with 13 bases left between them. CDR3: CASSPRSGDTQYF. For the CDR3, the DNA is TGTGCCAGCAGCCCTCGGTCAGGGGATACGCAGTATTTT.

V is TRBV7-2 and J is TRBJ2-2; TRBD2 aligns across 13 bases. Per germline, CDR1 SGHTA and CDR2 FQGNSA. There are 19 residues in the CDR3. J was trimmed by 8 bases and V by 0 bases; bases with no gene match: 12. The CDR3 nucleotides are TGTGCCAGCAGCTTAGCCGCCCCCGGGACTAGCGGGATTGGTGGGGAGCTGTTTTTT. It encodes CASSLAAPGTSGIGGELFF.

The rearrangement joins TRBV19 to TRBJ2-7, with D perhaps matching TRBD1 or TRBD2 (6 bases each). The V gene lost 5 bases and the J gene lost 6 bases, with 17 bases spanning the gap. The CDR3 spans 14 residues. Germline lookup yields CDR1 LNHDA and CDR2 SQIVND (reference sequence). CDR3 residues: CASSLLGGSGEQYF. Written as DNA, the CDR3 is TGTGCCAGTAGTCTCTTGGGGGGCTCGGGCGAGCAGTACTTC.

This clonotype appeared a few times. The chain has TRBV6-2 or TRBV6-3 and TRBJ2-7; TRBD1 might be the D (5 bases). The CDR3 runs to 16 residues. Trimming removed 0 bases from V and 3 bases from J, with 15 bases in between. Germline V gene data show CDR1 as MNHEY and CDR2 as SVGEGT. CDR3 DNA: TGTGCCAGCAGTTACTCGGCGGCAGGGCAATACTACGAGCAGTACTTC. As protein: CASSYSAAGQYYEQYF.

Of note for this clonotype: A much larger clone differs from this one at a single base, so this may be a read error. The V and J genes are TRBV28 and TRBJ2-2; D perhaps matches TRBD1 (6 bases). The CDR3 extends over 13 amino acids. Germline V gene sequence: CDR1 MDHEN, CDR2 SYDVKM. The DNA of the CDR3 is TGTGCCTGCAGGGGTGCGAACACCGGGGAGCTGTTTTTT. Its translation is CACRGANTGELFF.

At least ten counts were recorded for this clonotype. The chain employs TRBV20-1 and TRBJ2-1; TRBD2 aligns across 9 bases. Germline CDR1 and CDR2: DFQATT and SNEGSKA (reference sequence). J was trimmed by 5 bases and V by 1 base; bases with no gene match: 0. The CDR3 covers 13 residues. In DNA, the CDR3 is TGCAGTGCTAGAGTAGCGGGGGACAATGAGCAGTTCTTC. It translates to CSARVAGDNEQFF.

This clonotype was seen a few times. The chain links TRBV19 to TRBJ1-3; D is unresolved. The CDR3 extends over 14 amino acids. Trimming left V 3 bases short and J 0 bases short, with 6 bases between. Germline V lookup: CDR1 LNHDA, CDR2 SQIVND (reference sequence). The CDR3 region has the DNA TGTGCCAGTAGTATTCAGGACTCTGGAAACACCATATATTTT. It translates to CASSIQDSGNTIYF.

This chain connects TRBV7-2 to TRBJ2-1; maybe TRBD1 (6 bases). V was pared by 3 bases and J by 2 bases, with 11 bases between. The CDR3 has 15 amino acids. CDR1 and CDR2 (germline): SGHTA, FQGNSA. CDR3 coding DNA: TGTGCCAGCAGCTTCAGGGGTTTTGCCTACAATGAGCAGTTCTTC. Its translation: CASSFRGFAYNEQFF.

This clonotype was seen more than once but under ten times. V gene TRBV4-1 combines with J gene TRBJ2-7; 8 positions agree with TRBD1. Trimming at V came to 3 bases and at J to 0 bases, leaving 7 bases not matched to a gene. CDR1 is MGHRA and CDR2 is YSYEKL in the germline V gene. This CDR3 has 16 amino acids. CDR3 protein: CASSQTGASSSYEQYF. CDR3 in DNA: TGCGCCAGCAGCCAGACAGGGGCCAGTTCCTCCTACGAGCAGTACTTC.

The count of this clonotype is one. The chain has TRBV4-2 and TRBJ1-2; possibly TRBD1 for D (5 bases). Germline V lookup: CDR1 LGHNA, CDR2 YNFKEQ. V was cut by 2 bases and J by 6 bases, with 19 bases left in between. This CDR3 region has 16 residues. The CDR3 protein is CASSQPERWGSHGYTF. CDR3 in DNA: TGTGCCAGCAGCCAACCTGAAAGGTGGGGGAGCCATGGCTACACCTTC.

In the case of this clonotype: One end of the junction is discordant with germline, which a read error may explain. The rearrangement links TRBV5-1 to TRBJ2-1; the match to TRBD1 covers 9 bases. The CDR3 runs to 12 residues. Germline V gene data show CDR1 as SGHRS and CDR2 as YFSETQ. CDR3 coding DNA: TGCGCCAGCAGCAGCCGGGACAGGGTACCTCTCTTC. Its protein is CASSSRDRVPLF.

This clonotype was found a few times. The rearrangement links TRBV29-1 to TRBJ1-1; D call uncertain. Germline assignment: CDR1 SQVTM and CDR2 ANQGSEA. The length of the CDR3 is 13 residues. The ends were cut back, 7 bases at V and 1 base at J, with 13 bases in the middle. In DNA, the CDR3 is TGCAGCGCCCCTGGTGGAGCGAACACTGAAGCTTTCTTT. It specifies CSAPGGANTEAFF.

This clonotype was seen a handful of times. The rearrangement links TRBV5-1 to TRBJ1-1, with a weak D call TRBD1 (5 bases). The CDR3 covers 15 residues. CDR1 is SGHRS and CDR2 is YFSETQ in the germline V gene. Trimming shortened V by 4 bases and J by 5 bases, and 18 bases separated the two germline ends. The chain's CDR3 is CASSTLGGARTEAFF. The DNA of the CDR3 is TGCGCCAGCAGCACTCTGGGAGGGGCGAGGACTGAAGCTTTCTTT.

This clonotype was recorded a few times. This sequence joins TRBV12-3 or TRBV12-4 and TRBJ1-1; D is undetermined. This CDR3 comprises 13 residues. The V gene lost 3 bases and the J gene lost 3 bases, with 8 bases spanning the gap. CDR3 nucleotides: TGTGCCAGCAGTTTGCGTCCGGACACTGAAGCTTTCTTT. Its protein is CASSLRPDTEAFF.

This clonotype was recorded a few times. The chain has TRBV20-1 and TRBJ2-5; maybe TRBD1 (5 bases). The CDR3 contains 14 residues. CDR1 and CDR2 from the germline V gene are DFQATT and SNEGSKA (reference sequence). Trimming removed 2 bases from V and 1 base from J, with 11 bases in between. The CDR3 DNA reads TGCAGTGCTAGAAGCGACAGTTTCCAAGAGACCCAGTACTTC. As protein: CSARSDSFQETQYF.

This clonotype was observed a few times. The chain has TRBV10-3 and TRBJ1-2; D remains unclear. Trimming removed 6 bases from V and 6 bases from J, with 8 bases in between. Germline assignment: CDR1 ENHRY and CDR2 SYGVKD. The CDR3 runs 11 residues. CDR3 residues: CAISETDGYTF. Written as DNA, the CDR3 is TGTGCCATCAGCGAAACGGATGGCTACACCTTC.

The chain combines TRBV7-6 with TRBJ2-3, with 11 bases that match TRBD2. V lost 2 bases and J lost 3; bases outside the gene matches: 10. Germline V gives CDR1 SGHVS, CDR2 FNYEAQ. This CDR3 contains 18 residues. The CDR3 here is CASSLSPILAGVTDTQYF. As DNA, the CDR3 is TGTGCCAGCAGCTTAAGTCCGATACTAGCGGGAGTAACAGATACGCAGTATTTT. The full variable domain, completed using reference TRBV7-6 and TRBJ2-3, is GAGVSQSPRYKVTKRGQDVALRCDPISGHVSLYWYRQALGQGPEFLTYFNYEAQQDKSGLPNDRFSAERPEGSISTLTIQRTEQRDSAMYRCASSLSPILAGVTDTQYFGPGTRLTVL.

The chain joins TRBV9 to TRBJ2-1, with 7 bases identical to TRBD2. From germline, CDR1 is SGDLS and CDR2 YYNGEE. The CDR3 consists of 16 residues. J gave up 5 bases and V 1 base, and 9 bases lay outside the gene matches. CDR3 region: CASSVSPGTTDNEQFF. The CDR3 bases are TGTGCCAGCAGCGTAAGCCCCGGGACTACCGACAATGAGCAGTTCTTC. The variable domain in full, completed from reference TRBV9 and TRBJ2-1, reads DSGVTQTPKHLITATGQRVTLRCSPRSGDLSVYWYQQSLDQGLQFLIQYYNGEERAKGNILERFSAQQFPDLHSELNLSSLELGDSALYFCASSVSPGTTDNEQFFGPGTRLTVL.

This rearrangement joins TRBV19 to TRBJ2-1; 7 bases agree with TRBD2. Germline V gene data show CDR1 as LNHDA and CDR2 as SQIVND (reference sequence). The CDR3 spans 17 residues. The trim removed 3 bases at V and 2 bases at J, leaving 10 bases unmatched. The CDR3 nucleotides read TGTGCCAGTAGTATGAGGCTAGCGGCTAACCCCTACAATGAGCAGTTCTTC. Translated, it gives CASSMRLAANPYNEQFF.

This clonotype has a handful of counts. The rearrangement joins TRBV29-1 to TRBJ2-7; no firm D call. In germline, CDR1 is SQVTM, CDR2 ANQGSEA. The CDR3 extends over 16 amino acids. Between the trimmed V and J ends, which lost 1 base and 0 bases, there was a span of 16 bases. CDR3 coding DNA: TGCAGCGTTGAAGCACTTGGGCCGAAGAGCTCCTACGAGCAGTACTTC. Amino acids: CSVEALGPKSSYEQYF.

This clonotype has at least ten counts. CDR3 nucleotide sequence: TGTGCCAGCAGTCCGGACGGATTTGAGGCTGAGCAGTTCTTC. Its protein is CASSPDGFEAEQFF. The chain combines TRBV12-3 or TRBV12-4 with TRBJ2-1; D call uncertain. This CDR3 comprises 14 residues. Trimming took off 5 bases at V and 9 bases at J, with 17 bases between the two ends.

This chain links TRBV3-1 with TRBJ1-1, with 9 positions matching TRBD1. In germline, CDR1 is LGHDT, CDR2 YNNKEL (reference sequence). The length of the CDR3 is 15 residues. Trimming took 1 base from V and 1 from J; bases not matched to a gene: 1. This CDR3 is CASSQAGQGNTEAFF. The CDR3, as DNA: TGTGCCAGCAGCCAAGCGGGACAGGGGAACACTGAAGCTTTCTTT. Full variable domain (rest looked up from reference TRBV3-1 and TRBJ1-1): DTAVSQTPKYLVTQMGNDKSIKCEQNLGHDTMYWYKQDSKKFLKIMFSYNNKELIINETVPNRFSPKSPDKAHLNLHINSLELGDSAVYFCASSQAGQGNTEAFFGQGTRLTVV.

This CDR3 reads CSASFAGTSGTNEQFF. The CDR3 DNA sequence: TGCAGTGCTAGTTTTGCTGGGACTAGCGGGACCAATGAGCAGTTCTTC. The V and J genes are TRBV20-1 and TRBJ2-1; TRBD2 matches at 13 bases. CDR1 DFQATT and CDR2 SNEGSKA come from the germline V gene (reference sequence). This CDR3 comprises 16 residues. V lost 3 bases to trimming and J lost 6 bases; unmatched junction nucleotides: 8.

This clonotype appeared a few times. This CDR3 reads CSVESAGDSYNEQFF. In nucleotides, the CDR3 is TGCAGCGTTGAGTCCGCGGGGGACTCCTACAATGAGCAGTTCTTC. J is TRBJ2-1 and V is TRBV29-1; 7 positions agree with TRBD2. The length of the CDR3 is 15 residues. The ends lost 3 bases at V and 0 bases at J; junction bases unmatched: 5. Germline CDR1 is SQVTM and CDR2 is ANQGSEA.

This chain joins TRBV9 and TRBJ2-3; 9 bases match TRBD2. The junction had 4 bases not matched to a gene; V was cut back by 4 bases and J by 1 base. The CDR3 is 15 amino acids. Germline-derived CDR1 and CDR2 are SGDLS and YYNGEE. The chain's CDR3 is CASSSRGGGTDTQYF. CDR3 in DNA: TGTGCCAGCAGCTCGCGGGGGGGAGGCACAGATACGCAGTATTTT.

The V call is TRBV7-9, the J call TRBJ1-1; unclear D gene. There are 12 residues in the CDR3. CDR1 is SEHNR and CDR2 is FQNEAQ in the germline V gene (reference sequence). Between the trimmed V and J ends, which lost 2 bases and 6 bases, there was a span of 7 bases. Here the CDR3 DNA reads TGTGCCAGCAGCTTATTAGCTCCTGAAGCTTTCTTT. Translating it yields CASSLLAPEAFF.